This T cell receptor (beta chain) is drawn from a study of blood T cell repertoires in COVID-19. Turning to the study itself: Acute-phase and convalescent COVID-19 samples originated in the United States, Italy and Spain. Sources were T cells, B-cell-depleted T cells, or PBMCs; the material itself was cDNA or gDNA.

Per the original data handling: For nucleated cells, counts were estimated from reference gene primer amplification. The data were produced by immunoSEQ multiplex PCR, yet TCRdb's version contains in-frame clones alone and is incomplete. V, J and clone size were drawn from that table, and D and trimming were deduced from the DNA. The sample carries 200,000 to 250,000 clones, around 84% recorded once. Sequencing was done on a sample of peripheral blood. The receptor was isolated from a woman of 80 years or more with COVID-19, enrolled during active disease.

CDR3 DNA sequence: TGCGCCAGCAGCTTGCTACCGATCCGGGAGGAAAAACTGTTTTTT. Its protein product is CASSLLPIREEKLFF. The chain uses TRBV5-1 and TRBJ1-4; D remains ambiguous. Looked up from germline, CDR1 is SGHRS and CDR2 is YFSETQ. V lost 1 base, J lost 8 bases, and 15 bases lay in between. The CDR3 has 15 residues.